A single sample is the source of the 15 T cell receptor beta chains below, sequenced in a study of shared clonotypes between healthy human individuals. Method: immunoSEQ multiplex PCR; TCRdb's copy keeps in-frame clones and lacks some. This table holds more than 2 million clones, 85% to 95% found once. The sequenced sample consisted of naive CD4+ T cells sorted from blood. The sample's subset: CD45RA+ positively selected. Receptor source: a man between 18 and 29 years old in good health.

The CDR3 reads CASRDRARASPLHF. The CDR3 nucleotides read TGTGCCAGCAGGGACCGGGCCCGAGCTTCACCCCTCCACTTT. The chain carries TRBV6-5 and TRBJ1-6; D remains ambiguous. Trimming shortened V by 6 bases and J by 9 bases, and 15 bases separated the two germline ends. CDR3 length: 14 amino acids. Germline V gene data show CDR1 as MNHEY and CDR2 as SVGAGI.

V is TRBV6-1 and J is TRBJ1-5; 7 bases map to TRBD1. CDR1 and CDR2 (germline): MNHNS, SASEGT. V trimming: 8 bases; J trimming: 6 bases; junction bases outside the gene matches: 10. The CDR3 runs to 14 residues. CDR3 DNA: TGTGCCAGCCGTCGAGGGGGCGGGAGTCAGCCCCAGCATTTT. It specifies CASRRGGGSQPQHF.

The chain recombines TRBV11-2 with TRBJ2-4; 8 positions agree with TRBD1. The CDR3 sequence is 19 residues long. Trimming took 2 bases from V and 9 from J; bases not matched to a gene: 21. CDR1 and CDR2 (germline): SGHAT, FQNNGV. CDR3 sequence: CASSLQWGSAGTGFGIQYF. The CDR3 DNA is TGTGCCAGCAGCTTACAATGGGGGAGTGCCGGGACAGGATTTGGCATTCAGTACTTC.

V usage is TRBV5-4 and J usage is TRBJ2-7; 7 bases are shared with TRBD1. The junction had 6 bases not matched to a gene; V was cut back by 4 bases and J by 5 bases. The CDR3 extends over 13 amino acids. The germline gives CDR1 SGHNT, CDR2 YYREEE (reference sequence). DNA of the CDR3: TGTGCCAGCAGCGACTTGACAGGGAACGAGCAGTACTTC. This translates into CASSDLTGNEQYF.

This chain connects TRBV19 to TRBJ2-7; D may be TRBD1 or TRBD2 (5 bases each). The CDR3 runs to 13 residues. Trimming took 4 bases from V and 6 from J, leaving 13 bases between them. Germline CDR1 LNHDA, CDR2 SQIVND (reference sequence). In DNA form, the CDR3 reads TGTGCCAGTAGTAGCCAGACGGGGCTCGAGCAGTACTTC. Protein product: CASSSQTGLEQYF. Full variable domain (outside the CDR3, taken from reference TRBV19 and TRBJ2-7): DGGITQSPKYLFRKEGQNVTLSCEQNLNHDAMYWYRQDPGQGLRLIYYSQIVNDFQKGDIAEGYSVSREKKESFPLTVTSAQKNPTAFYLCASSSQTGLEQYFGPGTRLTVT.

The chain combines TRBV11-2 with TRBJ1-4; D gene unclear. Germline V lookup: CDR1 SGHAT, CDR2 FQNNGV. V lost 1 base, J lost 0 bases, and 6 bases lay in between. The CDR3 extends over 15 amino acids. CDR3 DNA: TGTGCCAGCAGCTTAGGGGCGACAACTAATGAAAAACTGTTTTTT. This codes for CASSLGATTNEKLFF.

This chain links TRBV5-1 with TRBJ1-6; tentatively, D is TRBD1 (5 bases). With 4 bases removed from V and 5 bases from J, the gap between germline ends came to 10 bases. This CDR3 is 14 amino acids long. Germline V gene sequence: CDR1 SGHRS, CDR2 YFSETQ. CDR3 protein: CASSQSGDNSPLHF. In nucleotides, the CDR3 is TGCGCCAGCAGCCAGTCGGGGGATAATTCACCCCTCCACTTT.

V gene TRBV5-1 combines with J gene TRBJ2-1; 10 bases map to TRBD2. After removal of 4 bases from V and 1 base from J, the junction contained 5 bases not matched to a gene. The CDR3 runs to 16 residues. Looked up from germline, CDR1 is SGHRS and CDR2 is YFSETQ. The CDR3 nucleotides read TGCGCCAGCAGCCAGATTAGCGGGAGGTCCTACAATGAGCAGTTCTTC. Residues: CASSQISGRSYNEQFF.

The chain links TRBV21-1 to TRBJ1-1; TRBD1, the table's D call, was not compared with the DNA. TRBV21-1 is a listed pseudogene. This CDR3 has 14 residues. The CDR3 sequence: CASSPLSTGFGAFF. CDR3 nucleotides: TGTGCCAGCAGCCCCCTCTCGACAGGGTTTGGAGCTTTCTTT.

This chain joins TRBV18 and TRBJ1-2, with D maybe TRBD1 (5 bases). V lost 3 bases and J lost 4, with 9 bases in between. Germline CDR1 is KGHSH and CDR2 is LQKENI. This CDR3 contains 13 residues. CDR3 DNA sequence: TGTGCCAGCTCACCTACAGGATTCTATGGCTACACCTTC. As protein: CASSPTGFYGYTF.

V usage is TRBV5-6 and J usage is TRBJ1-3; tentatively, D is TRBD1 (5 bases). Germline V gene lookup returns CDR1 SGHDT and CDR2 YYEEEE. This CDR3 spans 16 amino acids. V lost 3 bases and J 0 bases, leaving 13 bases between the germline ends. The CDR3 loop reads CASSSDRAFSGNTIYF. CDR3 DNA: TGTGCCAGCAGCTCCGACAGAGCTTTCTCTGGAAACACCATATATTTT.

This chain uses TRBV10-3 with TRBJ2-7; no clear D. Trimming left V 0 bases short and J 5 bases short, with 5 bases between. CDR1 is ENHRY and CDR2 is SYGVKD in the germline V gene. The CDR3 loop spans 12 amino acids. As DNA, the CDR3 is TGTGCCATCAGTGAGTCGCGCAACGAGCAGTACTTC. This codes for CAISESRNEQYF.

This chain connects TRBV18 to TRBJ1-2; 8 positions match TRBD1. Germline trimming cut 3 bases from V and 8 bases from J; bases unmatched to any gene: 11. The CDR3 runs to 15 residues. The germline gives CDR1 KGHSH, CDR2 LQKENI. CDR3 bases: TGTGCCAGCTCACCGTTGGGACAGGCCCAGGAGGGCTACACCTTC. This codes for CASSPLGQAQEGYTF. Drawing the rest from reference TRBV18 and TRBJ1-2, the complete variable domain is NAGVMQNPRHLVRRRGQEARLRCSPMKGHSHVYWYRQLPEEGLKFMVYLQKENIIDESGMPKERFSAEFPKEGPSILRIQQVVRGDSAAYFCASSPLGQAQEGYTFGSGTRLTVV.

The chain combines TRBV5-1 with TRBJ1-4; no reliable D call. Germline V lookup: CDR1 SGHRS, CDR2 YFSETQ. The CDR3 has 15 amino acids. V dropped 4 bases and J dropped 0 bases, with 10 bases sitting between them. CDR3 DNA sequence: TGCGCCAGCAGCGCGTACACCGCAACTAATGAAAAACTGTTTTTT. It yields the protein CASSAYTATNEKLFF.

The V and J genes are TRBV7-9 and TRBJ1-6; D is unclear. The CDR3 has 14 residues. Trimming shortened V by 5 bases and J by 11 bases, and 16 bases separated the two germline ends. CDR1 is SEHNR, CDR2 FQNEAQ, per germline (reference sequence). In nucleotides, the CDR3 is TGTGCCAGCAGCCAACCGGGATCACATGCACCCCTCCACTTT. It is translated as CASSQPGSHAPLHF.